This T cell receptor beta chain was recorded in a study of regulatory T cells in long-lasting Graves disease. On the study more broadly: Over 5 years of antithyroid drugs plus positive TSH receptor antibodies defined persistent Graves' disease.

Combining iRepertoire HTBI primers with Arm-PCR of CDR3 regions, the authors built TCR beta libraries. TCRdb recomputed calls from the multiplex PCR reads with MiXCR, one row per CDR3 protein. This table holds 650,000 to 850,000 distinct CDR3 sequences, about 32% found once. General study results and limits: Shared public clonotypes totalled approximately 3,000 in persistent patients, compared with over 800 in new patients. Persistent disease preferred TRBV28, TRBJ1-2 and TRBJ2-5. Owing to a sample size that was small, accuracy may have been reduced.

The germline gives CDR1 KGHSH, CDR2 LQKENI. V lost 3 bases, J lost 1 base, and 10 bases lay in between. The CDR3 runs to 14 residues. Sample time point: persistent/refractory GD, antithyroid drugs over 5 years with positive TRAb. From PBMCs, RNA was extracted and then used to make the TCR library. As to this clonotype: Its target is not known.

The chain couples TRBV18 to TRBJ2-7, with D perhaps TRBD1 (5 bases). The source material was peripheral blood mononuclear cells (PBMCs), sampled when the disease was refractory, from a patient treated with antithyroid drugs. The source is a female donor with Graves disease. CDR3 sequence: CASSPIQGSYEQYF. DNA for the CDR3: TGTGCCAGCTCACCGATCCAGGGATCCTACGAGCAGTACTTC. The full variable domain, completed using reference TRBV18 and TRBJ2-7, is NAGVMQNPRHLVRRRGQEARLRCSPMKGHSHVYWYRQLPEEGLKFMVYLQKENIIDESGMPKERFSAEFPKEGPSILRIQQVVRGDSAAYFCASSPIQGSYEQYFGPGTRLTVT.